The rows below give T cell receptor beta chains drawn from one sample of a study of blood T cell repertoires in COVID-19. TCRdb's table, derived via immunoSEQ multiplex PCR, lists solely in-frame clones and lacks some. The repertoire holds a few hundred thousand clones, with around 83% as singletons. Sequencing was carried out using peripheral blood. These receptors were obtained from a woman aged 18-35 years with acute or convalescent COVID-19. CDR3s include the opening cysteine and the closing phenylalanine or tryptophan. D genes are given only for firm matches.

V	D	J	CDR3
TRBV6-1	TRBD1	TRBJ1-1	CASSGTHRGSWDTEAFF
TRBV3-1/TRBV3-2	TRBD2	TRBJ2-1	CASSQRLAGGYNEQFF
TRBV24-1	NA	TRBJ2-5	CATSDSQGSETQYF
TRBV19	TRBD2	TRBJ2-1	CASSRGGENRNEQFF
TRBV7-6	NA	TRBJ2-7	CASSLGRSEQYF
TRBV3-1/TRBV3-2	TRBD2	TRBJ2-1	CAIGLAGAYNEQFF
TRBV6-2/TRBV6-3	NA	TRBJ1-5	CASSYQRTSNLPQHF
TRBV4-3	NA	TRBJ2-6	CASSHGRYSGANVLTF
TRBV23-1	NA	TRBJ2-7	CASREDRGRYEQYF
TRBV9	NA	TRBJ1-2	CASSVGDGGTGYTF
TRBV13	NA	TRBJ2-1	CASSLAPNEQFF
TRBV5-1	TRBD2	TRBJ2-3	CASSPGTSGYEDTQYF
TRBV5-1	TRBD1	TRBJ1-2	CASSHVVRTGAYGYTF
TRBV5-1	TRBD2	TRBJ2-7	CDTLGLAGYFAVEQYF
TRBV7-9	NA	TRBJ2-1	CASSLALGEGNEQFF
TRBV6-5	NA	TRBJ1-2	CASSRVLGTNYGYTF
TRBV19	NA	TRBJ2-1	CASSWGQMTYNEQFF
TRBV18	NA	TRBJ1-1	CASSPEDSTEAFF
TRBV28	NA	TRBJ1-1	CASTVPGSLIAEAFF